This T cell receptor beta chain was recorded in a study of T cell responses to AZD1222 COVID-19 vaccine (dated by TCRdb to the early 2020s). For the study in its entirety: AZD1222 recipients given second doses at about 4 weeks or at about 12 weeks were pooled, since spike-specific TCR depth and breadth were not found to differ between the two schedules. A total of 233 trial participants underwent TCR sequencing, of whom 207 had received two doses of AZD1222 and about 26 had received two doses of the MenACWY control vaccine. Trial participants were enrolled into age subgroups of 18-55, 56-69 and 70-plus years, which contained around 150, 29 and 61 TCR-sequenced participants, respectively.

The CDR3 regions of human TCRbeta chains were analyzed by immunosequencing. On the study's bioinformatics: TCRs in the repertoires were compared against a reference library of SARS-CoV-2-specific TCRs that had been generated with the MIRA antigen-specificity platform. Breadth was defined as the fraction of unique TCRs that were SARS-CoV-2-associated. Depth was defined as the fraction of total T cells that were SARS-CoV-2-associated. Using the MIRA data, each spike-specific TCR was assigned both to the spike region to which the TCR was reactive and to a CD4 or CD8 class. Log10-transformed breadth and depth values were compared by one-way ANOVA with Sidak's multiple comparisons tests. TCRdb took this table from immuneACCESS and kept in-frame rearrangements with V and J called. Such tables lack part of the clones; where checked against another copy, unresolved V genes explain under half of the gap, and the rest is unexplained. The V and J calls and clone size come from that table; D and trimming were worked out from the DNA. The sample table lists 160,000 or so clones, around 93% of them with a count of one. 4.4% of the sample lies in the top ten.

Paper-wide results and their limitations: Participants were mostly white British and included more females than males, and it was suggested by the authors that clonal diversity may have been underestimated. The 56-69-year group was small, and its depth increase did not reach significance, likely because of low power. Epitopes outside the regions mutated in the B.1.351 and B.1.1.7 variants were reportedly recognized by nearly half of the unique spike-specific TCRs. Conclusions about previously exposed vaccinees are limited because only a handful of AZD1222 recipients were SARS-CoV-2 seropositive at baseline. Because no day 14 peak-response samples were available, the repertoires could be characterized only after the peak T cell response. After two AZD1222 doses, spike-specific TCR breadth and depth were significantly higher than at day 0 and than in MenACWY recipients. Vaccine-associated CD4 TCRs spanned the whole spike protein, with dominant responses in regions 160-218 and 743-854.

The CDR3 contains 13 residues, cysteine and phenylalanine counted. Only the CDR3 region is kept as DNA, spanning 39 bases read in frame from base 1. V sheds 2 bases and J sheds 8 bases, leaving 9 bases between their ends. CDR1 and CDR2 (MNHEY, SVGEGT) derive from the germline V gene. This sample's time point label indicates: baseline before first vaccination. Vaccinee samples were obtained from the UK trials COV001 and COV002, which included a single-blind randomized controlled phase 2/3 trial of AZD1222 (ChAdOx1 nCoV-19) in healthy adults. For TCRbeta chain sequencing, PBMC samples from trial participants were taken at day 0 and at day 28 after the second dose. Note on this clone: Its antigen remains unidentified. Qualities for individual bases were not recorded, and no much larger clone is one base off.

This receptor was obtained from an adult in good health. This sequence uses TRBV6-2 or TRBV6-3 and TRBJ1-4; confidence is insufficient to name the D gene. This specimen consisted of peripheral blood, obtained on day 0 of AZD1222 vaccination. The CDR3 in this case is CASSYVAVEKLFF. In nucleotides, the sequence is TGTGCCAGCAGTTACGTGGCGGTGGAAAAACTGTTTTTT.